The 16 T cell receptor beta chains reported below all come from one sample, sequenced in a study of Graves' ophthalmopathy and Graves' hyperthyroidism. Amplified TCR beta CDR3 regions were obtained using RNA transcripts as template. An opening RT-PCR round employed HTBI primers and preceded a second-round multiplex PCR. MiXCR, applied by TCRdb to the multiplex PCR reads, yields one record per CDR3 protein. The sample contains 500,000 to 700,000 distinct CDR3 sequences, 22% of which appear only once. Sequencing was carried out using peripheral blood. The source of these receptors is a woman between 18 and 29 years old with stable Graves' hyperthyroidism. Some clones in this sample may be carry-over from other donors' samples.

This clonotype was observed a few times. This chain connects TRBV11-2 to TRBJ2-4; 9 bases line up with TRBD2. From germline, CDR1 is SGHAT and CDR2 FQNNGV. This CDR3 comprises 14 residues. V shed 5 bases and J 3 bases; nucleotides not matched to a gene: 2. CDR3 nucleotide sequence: TGTGCCAGCAGCCCTAGCGGGGTCAAAAACATTCAGTACTTC. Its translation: CASSPSGVKNIQYF.

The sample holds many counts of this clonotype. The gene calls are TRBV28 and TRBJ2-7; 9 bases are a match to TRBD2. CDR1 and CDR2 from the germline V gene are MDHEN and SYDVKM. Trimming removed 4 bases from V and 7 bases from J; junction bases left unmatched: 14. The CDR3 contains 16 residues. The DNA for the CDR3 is TGTGCCAGCAGTTCTAGCGGGACCCCGGCGGGGGGTGAGCAGTACTTC. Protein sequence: CASSSSGTPAGGEQYF.

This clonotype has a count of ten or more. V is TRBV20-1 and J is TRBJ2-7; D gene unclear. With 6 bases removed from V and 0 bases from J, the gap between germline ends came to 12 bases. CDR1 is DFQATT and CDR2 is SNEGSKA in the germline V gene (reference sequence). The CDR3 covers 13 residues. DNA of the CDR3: TGCAGTGCAGACTCACCTAACTCCTACGAGCAGTACTTC. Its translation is CSADSPNSYEQYF.

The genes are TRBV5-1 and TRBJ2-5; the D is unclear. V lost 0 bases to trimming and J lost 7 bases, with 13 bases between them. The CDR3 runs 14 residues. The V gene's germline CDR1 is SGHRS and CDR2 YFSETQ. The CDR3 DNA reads TGCGCCAGCAGCTTGGAGGCAGCCCCCACGACCCAGTACTTC. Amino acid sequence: CASSLEAAPTTQYF.

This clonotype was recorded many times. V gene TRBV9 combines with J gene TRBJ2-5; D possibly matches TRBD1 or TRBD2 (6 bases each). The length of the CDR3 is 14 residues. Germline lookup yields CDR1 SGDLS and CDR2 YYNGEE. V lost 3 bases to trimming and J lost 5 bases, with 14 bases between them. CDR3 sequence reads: CASSDEEGEETQYF. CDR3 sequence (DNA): TGTGCCAGCAGCGACGAGGAGGGGGAGGAGACCCAGTACTTC.

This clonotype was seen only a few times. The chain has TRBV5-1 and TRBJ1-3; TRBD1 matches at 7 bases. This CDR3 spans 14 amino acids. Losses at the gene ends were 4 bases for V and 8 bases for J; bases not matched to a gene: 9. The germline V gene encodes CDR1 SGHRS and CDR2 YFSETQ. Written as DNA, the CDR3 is TGCGCCAGCAGCCCGCAGGGGGGAGGAGACACCATATATTTT. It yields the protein CASSPQGGGDTIYF.

The CDR3 DNA is TGTGCCAGCAGTACAAGGACTCCCCCCTACGAGCAGTACTTC. Residues: CASSTRTPPYEQYF. This chain connects TRBV6-1 to TRBJ2-7; D is perhaps TRBD2 (5 bases). Trimming stripped 5 bases from V and 2 bases from J, with 13 bases between. Germline values: CDR1 MNHNS, CDR2 SASEGT. This CDR3 has 14 amino acids.

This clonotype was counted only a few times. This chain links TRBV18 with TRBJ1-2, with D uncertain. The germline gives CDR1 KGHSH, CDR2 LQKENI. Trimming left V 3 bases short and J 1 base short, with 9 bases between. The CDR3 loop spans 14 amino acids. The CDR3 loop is CASSPREFNYGYTF. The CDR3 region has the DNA TGTGCCAGCTCACCCCGGGAATTTAACTATGGCTACACCTTC.

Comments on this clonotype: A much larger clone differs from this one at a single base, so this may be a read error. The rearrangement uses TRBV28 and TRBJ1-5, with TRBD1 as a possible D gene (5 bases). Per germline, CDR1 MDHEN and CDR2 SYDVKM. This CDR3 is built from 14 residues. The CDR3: CAGSLGAFNQPQHF. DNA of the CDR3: TGTGCCGGCAGCCTAGGGGCCTTCAATCAGCCCCAGCATTTT.

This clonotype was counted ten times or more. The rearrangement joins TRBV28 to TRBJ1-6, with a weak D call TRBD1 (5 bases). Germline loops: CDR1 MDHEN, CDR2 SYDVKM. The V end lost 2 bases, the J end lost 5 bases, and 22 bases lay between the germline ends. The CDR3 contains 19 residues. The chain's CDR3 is CASSLVGTLYRRDNSPLHF. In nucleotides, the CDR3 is TGTGCCAGCAGTTTAGTCGGGACTCTCTACCGCAGGGATAATTCACCCCTCCACTTT.

As DNA, the CDR3 is TGTGCCAGCAGCTTGGGGGACAGCGGCAACACCGGGGAGCTGTTTTTT. This translates into CASSLGDSGNTGELFF. The chain is built from TRBV5-6 and TRBJ2-2; 7 bases are shared with TRBD1. From germline, CDR1 is SGHDT and CDR2 YYEEEE. This CDR3 has 16 residues. Trimming removed 0 bases from V and 2 bases from J; junction bases left unmatched: 4.

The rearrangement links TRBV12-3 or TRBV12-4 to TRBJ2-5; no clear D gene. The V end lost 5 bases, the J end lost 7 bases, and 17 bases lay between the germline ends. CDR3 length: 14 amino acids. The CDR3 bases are TGTGCCAGCAGTCCCACTGAAGGGCTAAGGACCCAGTACTTC. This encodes CASSPTEGLRTQYF.

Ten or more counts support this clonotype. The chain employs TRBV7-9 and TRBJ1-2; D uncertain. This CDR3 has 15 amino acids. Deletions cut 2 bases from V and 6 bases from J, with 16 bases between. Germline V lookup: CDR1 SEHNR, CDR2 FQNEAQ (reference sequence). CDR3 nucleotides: TGTGCCAGCAGCTTAATGACGGATCCTCGGGATGGCTACACCTTC. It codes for CASSLMTDPRDGYTF.

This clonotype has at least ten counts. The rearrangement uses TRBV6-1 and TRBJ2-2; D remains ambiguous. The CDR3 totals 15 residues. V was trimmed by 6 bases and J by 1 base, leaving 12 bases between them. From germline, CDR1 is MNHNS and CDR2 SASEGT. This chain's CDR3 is CASRGLAENTGELFF. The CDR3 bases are TGTGCCAGCAGAGGTTTAGCAGAGAACACCGGGGAGCTGTTTTTT.

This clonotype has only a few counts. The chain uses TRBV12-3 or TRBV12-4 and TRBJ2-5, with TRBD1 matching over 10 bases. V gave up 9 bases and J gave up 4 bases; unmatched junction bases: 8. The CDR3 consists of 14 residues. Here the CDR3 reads CASGDRGRGETQYF. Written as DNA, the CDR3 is TGTGCCAGTGGGGACAGGGGCCGAGGAGAGACCCAGTACTTC.

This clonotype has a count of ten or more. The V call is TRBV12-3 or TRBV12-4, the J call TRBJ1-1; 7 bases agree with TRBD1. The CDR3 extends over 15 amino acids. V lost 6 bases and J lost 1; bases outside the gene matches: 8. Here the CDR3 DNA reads TGTGCCAGCAGGGAGACAGGGTTCACGAACACTGAAGCTTTCTTT. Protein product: CASRETGFTNTEAFF.